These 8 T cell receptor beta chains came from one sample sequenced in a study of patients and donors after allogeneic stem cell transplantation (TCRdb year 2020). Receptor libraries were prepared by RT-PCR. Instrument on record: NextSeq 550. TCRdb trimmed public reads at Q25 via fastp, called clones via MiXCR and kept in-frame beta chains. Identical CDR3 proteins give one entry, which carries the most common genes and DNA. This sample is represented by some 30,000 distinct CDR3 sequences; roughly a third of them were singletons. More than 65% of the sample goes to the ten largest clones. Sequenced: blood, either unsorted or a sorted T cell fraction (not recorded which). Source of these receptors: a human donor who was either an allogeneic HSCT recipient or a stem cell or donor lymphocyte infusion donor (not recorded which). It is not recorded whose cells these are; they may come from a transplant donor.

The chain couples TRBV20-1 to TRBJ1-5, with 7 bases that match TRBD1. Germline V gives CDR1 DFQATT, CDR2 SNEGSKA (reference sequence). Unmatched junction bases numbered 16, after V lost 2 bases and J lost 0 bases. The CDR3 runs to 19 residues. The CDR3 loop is CSARQRGQTGPYSNQPQHF. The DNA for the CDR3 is TGCAGTGCTAGACAACGCGGGCAGACAGGGCCTTATAGCAATCAGCCCCAGCATTTT.

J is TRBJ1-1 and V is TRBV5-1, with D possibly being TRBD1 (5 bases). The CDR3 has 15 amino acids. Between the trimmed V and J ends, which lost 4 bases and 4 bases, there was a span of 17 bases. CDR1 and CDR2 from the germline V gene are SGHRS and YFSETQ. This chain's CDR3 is CASSAELARGTEAFF. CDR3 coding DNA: TGCGCCAGCAGCGCCGAACTAGCGAGGGGCACTGAAGCTTTCTTT.

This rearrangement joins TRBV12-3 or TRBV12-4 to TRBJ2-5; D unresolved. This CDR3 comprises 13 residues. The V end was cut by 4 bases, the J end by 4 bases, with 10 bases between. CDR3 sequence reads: CASSSGPLETQYF. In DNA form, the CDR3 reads TGTGCCAGCAGTTCCGGACCGCTAGAGACCCAGTACTTC.

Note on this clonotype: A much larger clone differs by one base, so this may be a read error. The CDR3 nucleotides are TGTGTCACCAGTGATAACGGACAGCGCACAGATACGCAGTATTTT. It translates to CVTSDNGQRTDTQYF. The chain has TRBV24-1 and TRBJ2-3; D might be TRBD1 (6 bases). Germline CDR1 and CDR2: KGHDR and SFDVKD. CDR3 size: 15 residues.

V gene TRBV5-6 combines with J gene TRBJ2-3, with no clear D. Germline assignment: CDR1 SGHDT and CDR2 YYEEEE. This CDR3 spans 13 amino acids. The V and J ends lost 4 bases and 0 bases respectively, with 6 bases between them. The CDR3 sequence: CASSRPSTDTQYF. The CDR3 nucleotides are TGTGCCAGCAGCCGCCCAAGCACAGATACGCAGTATTTT. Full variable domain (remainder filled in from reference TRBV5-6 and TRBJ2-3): DAGVTQSPTHLIKTRGQQVTLRCSPKSGHDTVSWYQQALGQGPQFIFQYYEEEERQRGNFPDRFSGHQFPNYSSELNVNALLLGDSALYLCASSRPSTDTQYFGPGTRLTVL.

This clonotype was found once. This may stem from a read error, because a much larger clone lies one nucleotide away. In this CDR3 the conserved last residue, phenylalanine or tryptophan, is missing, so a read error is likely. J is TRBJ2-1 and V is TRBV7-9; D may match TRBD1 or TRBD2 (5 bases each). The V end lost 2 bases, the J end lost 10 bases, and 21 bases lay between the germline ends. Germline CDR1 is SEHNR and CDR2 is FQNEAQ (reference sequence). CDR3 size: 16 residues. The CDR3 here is CASSLILGRIQQEQFL. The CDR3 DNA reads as TGTGCCAGCAGCTTAATTTTGGGACGGATACAACAGGAGCAGTTCCTC.

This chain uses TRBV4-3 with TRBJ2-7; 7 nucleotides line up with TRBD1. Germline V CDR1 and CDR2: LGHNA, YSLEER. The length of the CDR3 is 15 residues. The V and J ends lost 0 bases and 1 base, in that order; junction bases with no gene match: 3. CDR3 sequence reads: CASSQDRGQSYEQYF. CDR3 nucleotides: TGCGCCAGCAGCCAAGACAGGGGACAGTCCTACGAGCAGTACTTC.

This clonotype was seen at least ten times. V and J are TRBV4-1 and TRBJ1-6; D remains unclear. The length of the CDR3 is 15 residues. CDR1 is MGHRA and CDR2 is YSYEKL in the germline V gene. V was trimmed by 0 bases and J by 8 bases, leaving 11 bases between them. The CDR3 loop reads CASSQEGPPDSPLHF. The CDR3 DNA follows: TGCGCCAGCAGCCAAGAAGGCCCTCCGGATTCACCCCTCCACTTT.